The 2 T cell receptor beta chains given below trace back to one sample, sequenced in a study of cytotoxic CD8 clonotypes in ibrutinib-treated CLL. Libraries were prepared by immunoSEQ multiplex PCR; TCRdb keeps only in-frame clonotypes and omits some of them. The sample lists 150,000 to 200,000 clones, approximately 84% seen once, with 3.5% to 5.5% in the top ten. The sample in question was PBMCs, obtained after 24 months of ibrutinib treatment. The source is a human donor with chronic lymphocytic leukemia.

The CDR3 DNA follows: TGTGCCAGCAGTCCTCAGGGGAGGAATCAGCCCCAGCATTTT. Translating it yields CASSPQGRNQPQHF. The chain uses TRBV6-5 and TRBJ1-5; D is perhaps TRBD1 (6 bases). Trimming removed 5 bases at V and 4 bases at J, with 12 bases between. CDR3 length equals 14 residues. Germline V CDR1 and CDR2: MNHEY, SVGAGI.

This clone was seen a single time. This chain joins TRBV7-8 and TRBJ2-7; a possible D gene is TRBD2 (7 bases). The CDR3 runs 15 residues. Germline-derived CDR1 and CDR2 are SGHVS and FQNEAQ. V was pared by 6 bases and J by 2 bases, with 17 bases between. The CDR3 coding sequence is TGTGCCAGCAGTATCGAGGGGGGGTTAGCCTACGAGCAGTACTTC. It encodes CASSIEGGLAYEQYF.